These T cell receptor beta chains were read from a single sample in a study of regulatory T cells in long-lasting Graves disease. TCRdb recomputed calls from the multiplex PCR reads with MiXCR, one row per CDR3 protein. The sample has 350,000 to 550,000 distinct CDR3 sequences; 14% are singletons. The same data also contributed to another study, on T cells in Graves' hyperthyroidism and ophthalmopathy.

Sample: peripheral blood mononuclear cells (PBMCs), taken at new diagnosis, from a patient treated with antithyroid drugs. Source of these receptors: a woman between 45 and 65 years old with Graves disease. Each CDR3 is given without its conserved first and last residue. The order of the fields is J gene, V gene, CDR3 protein.

j_gene: TRBJ1-2; v_gene: TRBV28; CDR3aa: ASSLEQESYGYT
j_gene: TRBJ1-2; v_gene: TRBV7-3; CDR3aa: ASSPWELTGVGYT
j_gene: TRBJ2-7; v_gene: TRBV29-1; CDR3aa: SGGTRLAHEQY
j_gene: TRBJ2-2; v_gene: TRBV12-3/TRBV12-4; CDR3aa: ASSPRTGGDTGELF
j_gene: TRBJ2-3; v_gene: TRBV20-1; CDR3aa: SATGTSGRFGTDTQY
j_gene: TRBJ1-1; v_gene: TRBV11-2; CDR3aa: ASSFLGQGATEAF
j_gene: TRBJ1-3; v_gene: TRBV28; CDR3aa: ASSSASSSGNTIY
j_gene: TRBJ2-7; v_gene: TRBV9; CDR3aa: ASSGSLGRDEQY
j_gene: TRBJ1-1; v_gene: TRBV5-8; CDR3aa: ASRLTGVTEAF
j_gene: TRBJ1-3; v_gene: TRBV4-1; CDR3aa: ASSQRPTSSGNTIY
j_gene: TRBJ2-5; v_gene: TRBV18; CDR3aa: ASSPRTVGPADSGTQY
j_gene: TRBJ2-7; v_gene: TRBV4-1; CDR3aa: ASSQERATAGYEQY
j_gene: TRBJ2-3; v_gene: TRBV4-1; CDR3aa: ASSQDGRLTDTQY
j_gene: TRBJ2-3; v_gene: TRBV3-1; CDR3aa: ASSQGVGGRGTDTQY
j_gene: TRBJ1-1; v_gene: TRBV5-1; CDR3aa: ASSLAQGWEETEAF
j_gene: TRBJ2-2; v_gene: TRBV5-6; CDR3aa: ASSLALAGVYTGELF
j_gene: TRBJ1-1; v_gene: TRBV28; CDR3aa: ASSLVPPSKAF
j_gene: TRBJ2-1; v_gene: TRBV20-1; CDR3aa: SASKVSSSYNEQF
j_gene: TRBJ1-6; v_gene: TRBV6-1; CDR3aa: ASSDGTGTGNGVGNYNSPLH
j_gene: TRBJ2-7; v_gene: TRBV20-1; CDR3aa: SAAGSGLYEQY
j_gene: TRBJ1-1; v_gene: TRBV20-1; CDR3aa: SAPRREGGVGMNTEAF
j_gene: TRBJ2-7; v_gene: TRBV28; CDR3aa: ASSSFRDRDEQY
j_gene: TRBJ2-1; v_gene: TRBV7-2; CDR3aa: ASSLAAPETSGYNEQF
j_gene: TRBJ2-2; v_gene: TRBV6-1; CDR3aa: ASRPGRRTYANTGELF
j_gene: TRBJ2-5; v_gene: TRBV28; CDR3aa: ASSSEQPQETQY
j_gene: TRBJ2-7; v_gene: TRBV6-1; CDR3aa: ASRRTGMAYEQY
j_gene: TRBJ1-4; v_gene: TRBV30; CDR3aa: AGSGGINEKLF
j_gene: TRBJ1-2; v_gene: TRBV6-5; CDR3aa: ASSWGQLNYGYT
j_gene: TRBJ2-7; v_gene: TRBV20-1; CDR3aa: SARVSHPKQY
j_gene: TRBJ1-5; v_gene: TRBV4-1; CDR3aa: ASSHVGRRPNQPQH
j_gene: TRBJ2-3; v_gene: TRBV11-2; CDR3aa: ASSPEGTGDGYTQY
j_gene: TRBJ2-1; v_gene: TRBV7-7; CDR3aa: ASSLGRTGYNEQF
j_gene: TRBJ1-3; v_gene: TRBV12-3/TRBV12-4; CDR3aa: ASRPITTDSGNTIY
j_gene: TRBJ2-3; v_gene: TRBV12-3/TRBV12-4; CDR3aa: ASSSEGRGTDTQY
j_gene: TRBJ2-7; v_gene: TRBV5-1; CDR3aa: ASSLVAGPDYEQY
j_gene: TRBJ1-6; v_gene: TRBV2; CDR3aa: ASSEAGLGSPLH
j_gene: TRBJ2-7; v_gene: TRBV6-2/TRBV6-3; CDR3aa: ASSWTSVYEQY
j_gene: TRBJ2-7; v_gene: TRBV20-1; CDR3aa: SARDLSGRVPYEQY
j_gene: TRBJ1-1; v_gene: TRBV2; CDR3aa: ASSASRPEIEEAF
j_gene: TRBJ1-4; v_gene: TRBV20-1; CDR3aa: SAQTGTDATNEKLF
j_gene: TRBJ2-7; v_gene: TRBV3-1; CDR3aa: ASSQGLLYSYEQY
j_gene: TRBJ2-3; v_gene: TRBV7-2; CDR3aa: ASSSAPRDGWFADTQY
j_gene: TRBJ2-3; v_gene: TRBV7-3; CDR3aa: ASSQSGSLSDTQY
j_gene: TRBJ2-7; v_gene: TRBV5-1; CDR3aa: ASSSSPGTEAYEQY
j_gene: TRBJ1-2; v_gene: TRBV7-2; CDR3aa: ASSLPGRIYGYT
j_gene: TRBJ2-1; v_gene: TRBV6-2/TRBV6-3; CDR3aa: ASSSGGGYNEQF
j_gene: TRBJ2-7; v_gene: TRBV28; CDR3aa: ASSSRVDSYEQY
j_gene: TRBJ1-2; v_gene: TRBV18; CDR3aa: ASSDSNYGYT
j_gene: TRBJ2-1; v_gene: TRBV7-3; CDR3aa: ASSPLTGGTGGLF
j_gene: TRBJ2-3; v_gene: TRBV30; CDR3aa: AWSVKGEADTQY
j_gene: TRBJ2-5; v_gene: TRBV11-2; CDR3aa: ASSLGPKETQY
j_gene: TRBJ2-5; v_gene: TRBV19; CDR3aa: ASSAQQGGTETQY
j_gene: TRBJ1-2; v_gene: TRBV11-2; CDR3aa: ATLRRAEDYGYT
j_gene: TRBJ2-7; v_gene: TRBV20-1; CDR3aa: SASVSGPAYEQY
j_gene: TRBJ1-6; v_gene: TRBV28; CDR3aa: ASSPTEGANTPLH
j_gene: TRBJ2-1; v_gene: TRBV5-4; CDR3aa: ASSNLAESYNEQF
j_gene: TRBJ2-1; v_gene: TRBV5-6; CDR3aa: ASSLVRDRAI